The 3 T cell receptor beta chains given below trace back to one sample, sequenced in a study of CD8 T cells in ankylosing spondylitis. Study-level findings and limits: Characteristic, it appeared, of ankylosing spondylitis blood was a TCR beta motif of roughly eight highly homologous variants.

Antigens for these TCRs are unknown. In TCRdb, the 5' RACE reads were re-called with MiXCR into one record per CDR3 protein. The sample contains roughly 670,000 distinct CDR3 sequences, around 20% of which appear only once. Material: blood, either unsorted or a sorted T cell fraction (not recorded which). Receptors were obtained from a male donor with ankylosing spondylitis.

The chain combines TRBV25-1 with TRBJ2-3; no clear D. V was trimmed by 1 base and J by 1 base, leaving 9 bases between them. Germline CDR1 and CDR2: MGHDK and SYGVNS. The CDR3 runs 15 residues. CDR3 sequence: CASSEFTAGTDTQYF. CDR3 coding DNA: TGTGCCAGCAGTGAATTTACGGCCGGCACAGATACGCAGTATTTT.

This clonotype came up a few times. This CDR3 is CASSEYPEGLAGEPDTQYF. CDR3 nucleotide sequence: TGTGCCAGCAGTGAATATCCCGAAGGACTAGCGGGAGAACCAGATACGCAGTATTTT. The chain uses TRBV6-1 and TRBJ2-3; 13 bases map to TRBD2. Germline CDR1 MNHNS, CDR2 SASEGT. V trimming: 2 bases; J trimming: 4 bases; junction bases outside the gene matches: 12. The CDR3 has 19 residues.

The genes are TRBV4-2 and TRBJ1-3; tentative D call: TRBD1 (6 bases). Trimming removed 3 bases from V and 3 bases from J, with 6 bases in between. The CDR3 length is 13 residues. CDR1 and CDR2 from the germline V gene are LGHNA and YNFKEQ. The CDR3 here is CASSQTGGNTIYF. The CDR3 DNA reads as TGTGCCAGCAGCCAGACAGGTGGAAACACCATATATTTT.